The 22 T cell receptor beta chains presented below share a single source sample, sequenced in a study of somatic mutations in cytotoxic T cells in rheumatoid arthritis. The protocol was immunoSEQ multiplex PCR, while the TCRdb copy is restricted to in-frame clones and leaves out a portion. The repertoire holds over 15,000 clones, with approximately 84% as singletons. The sample was CD8+ T cells sorted from blood. The source of these receptors is an adult with rheumatoid arthritis.

The rearrangement uses TRBV27 and TRBJ2-7, with TRBD1 as a possible D gene (5 bases). CDR1 and CDR2 from the germline V gene are MNHEY and SMNVEV (reference sequence). The CDR3 spans 15 residues. Trimming took off 6 bases at V and 4 bases at J, with 19 bases between the two ends. This CDR3 reads CASSWLQGGSYEQYF. CDR3 DNA: TGTGCCAGCAGCTGGCTGCAGGGTGGTTCATACGAGCAGTACTTC.

The chain uses TRBV7-3 and TRBJ2-1; D perhaps matches TRBD2 (6 bases). Trimming removed 4 bases at V and 10 bases at J, with 11 bases between. The germline CDR1 and CDR2 sequences are SGHTA and FQGTGA. This CDR3 spans 12 amino acids. In nucleotides, the CDR3 is TGTGCCAGCAGCTCCTCCGGGAGCGAGCAGTTCTTC. Amino acids: CASSSSGSEQFF.

The V gene is TRBV25-1, the J gene TRBJ1-6; 9 bases fit TRBD1. The CDR3 runs 13 residues. Looked up from germline, CDR1 is MGHDK and CDR2 is SYGVNS. J gave up 10 bases and V 8 bases, and 6 bases lay outside the gene matches. As DNA, the CDR3 is TGTGCCAGCTCCCCGGGACAGGGATCACCCCTCCACTTT. Protein: CASSPGQGSPLHF.

V and J are TRBV7-6 and TRBJ2-2; D is uncertain. This CDR3 has 13 amino acids. The germline V gene encodes CDR1 SGHVS and CDR2 FNYEAQ. V lost 5 bases and J 1 base, leaving 5 bases between the germline ends. The CDR3 bases are TGTGCCAGCAGCGCACAGAACACCGGGGAGCTGTTTTTT. It codes for CASSAQNTGELFF.

This chain links TRBV4-1 with TRBJ2-1; D possibly uses TRBD1 or TRBD2 (6 bases each). The germline gives CDR1 MGHRA, CDR2 YSYEKL. The CDR3 runs to 19 residues. The V gene lost 2 bases and the J gene lost 0 bases, with 20 bases spanning the gap. CDR3 amino acids: CASSQLVPGAESSYNEQFF. The CDR3 nucleotides are TGCGCCAGCAGCCAACTAGTACCGGGGGCTGAGAGCTCCTACAATGAGCAGTTCTTC.

Only a few counts were recorded for this clone. This rearrangement joins TRBV7-9 to TRBJ1-1; no clear D. Trimming stripped 2 bases from V and 1 base from J, with 8 bases between. CDR1 and CDR2 (germline): SEHNR, FQNEAQ (reference sequence). This CDR3 has 14 amino acids. Here the CDR3 reads CASSLSAPNTEAFF. The CDR3 DNA is TGTGCCAGCAGCTTATCGGCTCCGAACACTGAAGCTTTCTTT.

The chain uses TRBV28 and TRBJ2-1; D not certain. The CDR3 is 14 amino acids. Trimming took off 2 bases at V and 8 bases at J, with 13 bases between the two ends. From germline, CDR1 is MDHEN and CDR2 SYDVKM. The CDR3 is CASSLLPGWDEQFF. DNA for the CDR3: TGTGCCAGCAGTTTACTCCCAGGCTGGGATGAGCAGTTCTTC.

The chain uses TRBV7-2 and TRBJ1-5, with a possible D match to TRBD1 (6 bases). With 5 bases removed from V and 3 bases from J, the gap between germline ends came to 20 bases. Germline values: CDR1 SGHTA, CDR2 FQGNSA. The CDR3 has 17 residues. In nucleotides, the CDR3 is TGTGCCAGCAGCAAAAGGGGGGGGTGGAGGGACAATCAGCCCCAGCATTTT. Amino acids: CASSKRGGWRDNQPQHF.

The chain is built from TRBV7-3 and TRBJ1-1; perhaps TRBD1 as D (6 bases). The CDR3 is 14 amino acids. Trimming stripped 0 bases from V and 6 bases from J, with 11 bases between. Per the germline V gene, CDR1 is SGHTA and CDR2 is FQGTGA. CDR3 in amino acids: CASSLTSGAAEAFF. Here the CDR3 DNA reads TGTGCCAGCAGCTTAACGTCGGGGGCCGCTGAAGCTTTCTTT.

The chain carries TRBV6-4 and TRBJ2-1; 8 nucleotides agree with TRBD2. The trim removed 0 bases at V and 7 bases at J, leaving 5 bases unmatched. Per the germline V gene, CDR1 is MRHNA and CDR2 is SNTAGT. The CDR3 contains 15 residues. CDR3 DNA sequence: TGTGCCAGCAGTGACTCGAAAGGCGGGGGGAATGAGCAGTTCTTC. Translation gives CASSDSKGGGNEQFF.

CDR3 in amino acids: CATSPTSRSSDTQYF. The CDR3 DNA sequence: TGTGCCACCAGCCCGACTAGTCGGTCTTCTGATACGCAGTATTTT. The genes are TRBV15 and TRBJ2-3; possible D gene TRBD2, 6 bases. The CDR3 sequence is 15 residues long. V lost 5 bases and J 6 bases, leaving 18 bases between the germline ends. CDR1 LNHNV and CDR2 YYDKDF come from the germline V gene (reference sequence).

The chain carries TRBV13 and TRBJ2-1; weak D call: TRBD2 (7 bases). V was cut by 3 bases and J by 1 base, with 13 bases left in between. Germline values: CDR1 PRHDT, CDR2 FYEKMQ (reference sequence). The CDR3 totals 16 residues. The CDR3 spells CASSFGGGLSYNEQFF. In DNA, the CDR3 is TGTGCCAGCAGCTTCGGCGGGGGCCTATCCTACAATGAGCAGTTCTTC.

The V gene is TRBV9, the J gene TRBJ2-5; possible D gene TRBD2, 5 bases. The germline V gene has CDR1 SGDLS and CDR2 YYNGEE. The CDR3 loop spans 17 amino acids. Trimming cost V 2 bases and J 4 bases, with 21 bases left between them. The CDR3 DNA is TGTGCCAGCAGCGTTCCCCTTACTAGAGGTGGTCCAGAGACCCAGTACTTC. Translated, it gives CASSVPLTRGGPETQYF.

The V call is TRBV2, the J call TRBJ2-3; D may be TRBD2 (6 bases). V dropped 7 bases and J dropped 0 bases, with 8 bases sitting between them. Germline V gene data show CDR1 as SNHLY and CDR2 as FYNNEI. This CDR3 is built from 13 residues. CDR3 DNA sequence: TGTGCCAGCAAAGGACTAAGCACAGATACGCAGTATTTT. Amino acid sequence: CASKGLSTDTQYF.

The chain is built from TRBV29-1 and TRBJ2-7; D is unclear. In germline, CDR1 is SQVTM, CDR2 ANQGSEA. The CDR3 contains 12 residues. The V gene lost 3 bases and the J gene lost 3 bases, with 9 bases spanning the gap. CDR3 sequence: CSVETTDYEQYF. The CDR3 DNA reads TGCAGCGTTGAGACGACTGACTACGAGCAGTACTTC.

The gene calls are TRBV5-6 and TRBJ1-1, with 7 bases identical to TRBD1. The CDR3 extends over 15 amino acids. CDR1 is SGHDT and CDR2 is YYEEEE in the germline V gene. V dropped 2 bases and J dropped 7; count of bases not matched to a gene: 11. CDR3 bases: TGTGCCAGCAGCTTCTACAGGGGCGGGTTAGGTGAAGCTTTCTTT. Encoded protein: CASSFYRGGLGEAFF.

This clone was detected only once. V is TRBV4-1 and J is TRBJ2-1; D is unresolved. The ends were cut back, 6 bases at V and 6 bases at J, with 9 bases in the middle. This CDR3 is 12 amino acids long. CDR1 and CDR2 (germline): MGHRA, YSYEKL. CDR3 sequence: CASSLRTNEQFF. CDR3 DNA: TGCGCCAGCAGTTTAAGGACCAATGAGCAGTTCTTC.

The table lists this clone with a count of one. The CDR3 coding sequence is TGCGCCAGCAGACTCTACGTTGGCGGGGGGGCCCATGAGCAGTTCTTC. Protein: CASRLYVGGGAHEQFF. The chain uses TRBV10-2 and TRBJ2-1; 9 positions agree with TRBD2. The CDR3 has 16 residues. J was trimmed by 8 bases and V by 6 bases; bases with no gene match: 14. CDR1 is WSHSY and CDR2 is SAAADI in the germline V gene.

This clone came up once. V usage is TRBV29-1 and J usage is TRBJ2-3; TRBD1 matches at 7 bases. There are 14 residues in the CDR3. The V and J ends lost 7 bases and 3 bases, in that order; junction bases with no gene match: 10. Germline values: CDR1 SQVTM, CDR2 ANQGSEA. CDR3 amino acids: CSATTGDGTDTQYF. CDR3 coding DNA: TGCAGCGCGACTACAGGGGACGGAACAGATACGCAGTATTTT.

The chain recombines TRBV6-5 with TRBJ2-3; 7 nucleotides match TRBD2. V lost 4 bases to trimming and J lost 13 bases; unmatched junction nucleotides: 17. In germline, CDR1 is MNHEY, CDR2 SVGAGI. The CDR3 runs 15 residues. In DNA, the CDR3 is TGTGCCAGCAGTTCGAAGCGGGACTGGCCCCCTATAGAGTATTTT. Its protein is CASSSKRDWPPIEYF.

As DNA, the CDR3 is TGTGCCAGCGGTTCCCGGGACAGAGTCTCCTACAATGAGCAGTTCTTC. This translates into CASGSRDRVSYNEQFF. J is TRBJ2-1 and V is TRBV2; 7 positions agree with TRBD1. The CDR3 has 16 residues. V lost 8 bases, J lost 0 bases, and 10 bases stayed unmatched. In germline, CDR1 is SNHLY, CDR2 FYNNEI.

The CDR3 loop is CASSSGDTYEQYF. The CDR3 DNA reads TGCGCCAGCAGTTCAGGGGACACCTACGAGCAGTACTTC. The J gene is TRBJ2-7, the V gene TRBV5-1; possible D gene TRBD1, 6 bases. The CDR3 is 13 amino acids. Germline V gene data show CDR1 as SGHRS and CDR2 as YFSETQ. Between the trimmed V and J ends, which lost 5 bases and 2 bases, there was a span of 11 bases.